The 10 T cell receptor beta chains below all came from one sample that was sequenced in a study of PD-1 blockade in mismatch repair-deficient tumors. Measured with immunoSEQ multiplex PCR; TCRdb has only the in-frame clones, and not every one. The table lists roughly 110,000 clones, about 83% of them singletons, with 4% to 5% in the top ten. The input for sequencing was peripheral blood, taken roughly 60 weeks after starting pembrolizumab. These receptors came from an adult with mismatch repair-deficient cancer.

V usage is TRBV5-1 and J usage is TRBJ1-1; 8 bases are shared with TRBD1. The CDR3 totals 13 residues. With V trimmed by 3 bases and J by 5 bases, 3 bases remained unmatched. Per germline, CDR1 SGHRS and CDR2 YFSETQ. CDR3 region: CASSSQGGTEAFF. DNA of the CDR3: TGCGCCAGCAGCTCACAGGGGGGTACTGAAGCTTTCTTT.

V and J are TRBV6-1 and TRBJ2-3, with a weak D call TRBD2 (5 bases). From germline, CDR1 is MNHNS and CDR2 SASEGT. This CDR3 has 15 residues. Trimming shortened V by 3 bases and J by 2 bases, and 12 bases separated the two germline ends. Written as DNA, the CDR3 is TGTGCCAGCAGTGAGGTTCGGGGAGCCACAGATACGCAGTATTTT. As protein: CASSEVRGATDTQYF.

This chain links TRBV21-1 with TRBJ2-3; the D call TRBD2 from the table was never checked on the DNA. TRBV21-1 is listed as a pseudogene. The CDR3 covers 17 residues. The CDR3 loop reads CASSKVSRERGTDTQYF. DNA of the CDR3: TGTGCCAGCAGCAAAGTTTCCCGGGAGAGGGGCACAGATACGCAGTATTTT.

The rearrangement links TRBV30 to TRBJ1-1; 7 bases map to TRBD1. Germline V gives CDR1 GTSNPN, CDR2 SVGIG (reference sequence). The trim removed 5 bases at V and 5 bases at J, leaving 2 bases unmatched. This CDR3 region has 11 residues. CDR3 bases: TGTGCCTGGGAACAGGGGACTGAAGCTTTCTTT. Translation: CAWEQGTEAFF. Together with reference TRBV30 and TRBJ1-1, the CDR3 gives the full variable domain: SQTIHQWPATLVQPVGSPLSLECTVEGTSNPNLYWYRQAAGRGLQLLFYSVGIGQISSEVPQNLSASRPQDRQFILSSKKLLLSDSGFYLCAWEQGTEAFFGQGTRLTVV.

J is TRBJ2-2 and V is TRBV7-3; 13 bases are shared with TRBD2. Germline V gene data show CDR1 as SGHTA and CDR2 as FQGTGA. The CDR3 is made up of 17 amino acids. The V segment lost 6 bases and the J segment 4 bases; nucleotides outside the gene matches: 8. CDR3 region: CASRPGLAGTGTGELFF. CDR3 in DNA: TGTGCCAGCAGGCCGGGACTAGCGGGAACGGGCACCGGGGAGCTGTTTTTT.

This chain links TRBV21-1 with TRBJ2-7. TRBV21-1 is shown as a pseudogene. This CDR3 is built from 13 residues. CDR3 amino acids: CASSSWGSYEQYF. The DNA of the CDR3 is TGTGCCAGCAGCTCCTGGGGGAGTTACGAGCAGTACTTC.

The chain links TRBV18 to TRBJ2-1, with 13 nucleotides matching TRBD2. The J segment lost 7 bases and the V segment lost 0 bases, leaving 6 bases of the junction unmatched. The CDR3 contains 17 residues. In germline, CDR1 is KGHSH, CDR2 LQKENI. CDR3 loop: CASSPPRLAGGKNEQFF. DNA of the CDR3: TGTGCCAGCTCACCACCGCGACTAGCGGGAGGAAAAAATGAGCAGTTCTTC.

V usage is TRBV27 and J usage is TRBJ2-1; tentatively, D is TRBD2 (5 bases). This CDR3 spans 13 amino acids. Deletions cut 4 bases from V and 8 bases from J, with 12 bases between. CDR1 is MNHEY and CDR2 is SMNVEV in the germline V gene (reference sequence). CDR3 amino acids: CASSSRASYEQFF. The CDR3 region has the DNA TGTGCCAGCAGTTCAAGGGCTAGCTATGAGCAGTTCTTC.

The chain employs TRBV5-4 and TRBJ2-3, with D maybe TRBD2 (5 bases). Trimming pared 0 bases from V and 2 bases from J, leaving 10 bases between. The V gene's germline CDR1 is SGHNT and CDR2 YYREEE (reference sequence). The CDR3 runs 15 residues. CDR3 in amino acids: CASSLGRGFTDTQYF. The CDR3 DNA reads as TGTGCCAGCAGCTTGGGACGGGGTTTCACAGATACGCAGTATTTT. Drawing the rest from reference TRBV5-4 and TRBJ2-3, the complete variable domain is ETGVTQSPTHLIKTRGQQVTLRCSSQSGHNTVSWYQQALGQGPQFIFQYYREEENGRGNFPPRFSGLQFPNYSSELNVNALELDDSALYLCASSLGRGFTDTQYFGPGTRLTVL.

The chain employs TRBV19 and TRBJ2-7; TRBD2 is a possible D gene (6 bases). The CDR3 covers 15 residues. The V end was cut by 6 bases, the J end by 1 base, with 16 bases between. Germline V gene lookup returns CDR1 LNHDA and CDR2 SQIVND (reference sequence). The DNA of the CDR3 is TGTGCCAGTAGCCCCGGGAGCGGCGCTTCCTACGAGCAGTACTTC. Residues: CASSPGSGASYEQYF.